The 15 T cell receptor beta chains below come from one sample, sequenced in a study of CXCR3-negative and CXCR3-positive naive CD8 T cells. Via 5' RACE with UMI labels, TRB cDNA libraries were prepared. TCRdb reprocessed the 5' RACE reads and reports one entry per CDR3 protein, with no DNA. The listing contains 20,000 to 25,000 distinct CDR3 sequences. The sequencing input was memory CD8+ T cells from blood. The source of these receptors is a human donor in good health. Some clones in this sample may be carry-over from other donors' samples.

The chain employs TRBV5-5 and TRBJ2-3. The CDR3 runs to 16 residues. The germline V gene encodes CDR1 SGHKS and CDR2 YYEKEE (reference sequence). CDR3 region: CASSFLGRASTDTQYF.

The rearrangement uses TRBV7-3 and TRBJ2-1. The CDR3 is 13 residues long. Germline V lookup: CDR1 SGHTA, CDR2 FQGTGA. The CDR3 sequence is CASSLTFVDEQFF.

V and J are TRBV27 and TRBJ2-7. This CDR3 comprises 14 residues. Germline CDR1 reads MNHEY; CDR2 reads SMNVEV (reference sequence). CDR3 sequence: CASSLMGRSYEQYF.

V gene TRBV12-3 or TRBV12-4 combines with J gene TRBJ2-1; TCRdb calls TRBD1, which cannot be checked without DNA. This CDR3 is 13 amino acids long. Here the CDR3 reads CASSLAGTTQQFF.

The chain carries TRBV7-6 and TRBJ2-3; no DNA is available, so the TRBD2 call from TCRdb remains unchecked. Germline assignment: CDR1 SGHVS and CDR2 FNYEAQ. This CDR3 region has 17 residues. The CDR3 region is CASSLGGSGASTDTQYF.

The CDR3 sequence is CASRDLRDTQYF. This chain joins TRBV7-9 and TRBJ2-3; checking the TCRdb D call of TRBD2 is not possible without DNA. CDR3 length: 12 amino acids. Looked up from germline, CDR1 is SEHNR and CDR2 is FQNEAQ (reference sequence).

This chain uses TRBV5-4 with TRBJ2-7. CDR3 length: 14 amino acids. Germline-derived CDR1 and CDR2 are SGHNT and YYREEE (reference sequence). CDR3 residues: CASSSLRSPDEQYF.

The chain employs TRBV7-9 and TRBJ2-7. The CDR3 sequence is 12 residues long. CDR1 and CDR2 (germline): SEHNR, FQNEAQ (reference sequence). The CDR3 protein is CASSLQPYEQYF.

The J gene is TRBJ2-2, the V gene TRBV20-1; no DNA is available, so the TRBD1 call from TCRdb remains unchecked. Germline V lookup: CDR1 DFQATT, CDR2 SNEGSKA (reference sequence). The CDR3 has 13 amino acids. This CDR3 is CSASGTHTGELFF.

The rearrangement uses TRBV29-1 and TRBJ1-2; TCRdb outputs TRBD1, but without DNA this stays unchecked. The germline CDR1 and CDR2 sequences are SQVTM and ANQGSEA. This CDR3 has 13 residues. CDR3: CSVEMGTHYGYTF.

The chain combines TRBV6-2 or TRBV6-3 with TRBJ2-1; TCRdb calls TRBD2, which cannot be checked without DNA. This CDR3 region has 16 residues. CDR1 and CDR2 from the germline V gene are MNHEY and SVGEGT. This chain's CDR3 is CASSYSSGDIGDEQFF.

The chain carries TRBV7-9 and TRBJ2-3. Germline CDR1 and CDR2: SEHNR and FQNEAQ (reference sequence). The length of the CDR3 is 13 residues. The CDR3 loop is CASSLADADTQYF.

CDR3 sequence: CATSGQPQETQYF. The chain links TRBV15 to TRBJ2-5; TCRdb indicates TRBD1, and absent DNA this call remains unverified. The CDR3 consists of 13 residues. Germline lookup yields CDR1 LNHNV and CDR2 YYDKDF (reference sequence).

This chain links TRBV20-1 with TRBJ2-7. The length of the CDR3 is 14 residues. CDR1 is DFQATT, CDR2 SNEGSKA, per germline (reference sequence). CDR3 region: CSARSPTVDYEQYF.

The V call is TRBV5-1, the J call TRBJ2-1. Germline V gives CDR1 SGHRS, CDR2 YFSETQ. The CDR3 is made up of 15 amino acids. CDR3 loop: CASSQQPSSYNEQFF.